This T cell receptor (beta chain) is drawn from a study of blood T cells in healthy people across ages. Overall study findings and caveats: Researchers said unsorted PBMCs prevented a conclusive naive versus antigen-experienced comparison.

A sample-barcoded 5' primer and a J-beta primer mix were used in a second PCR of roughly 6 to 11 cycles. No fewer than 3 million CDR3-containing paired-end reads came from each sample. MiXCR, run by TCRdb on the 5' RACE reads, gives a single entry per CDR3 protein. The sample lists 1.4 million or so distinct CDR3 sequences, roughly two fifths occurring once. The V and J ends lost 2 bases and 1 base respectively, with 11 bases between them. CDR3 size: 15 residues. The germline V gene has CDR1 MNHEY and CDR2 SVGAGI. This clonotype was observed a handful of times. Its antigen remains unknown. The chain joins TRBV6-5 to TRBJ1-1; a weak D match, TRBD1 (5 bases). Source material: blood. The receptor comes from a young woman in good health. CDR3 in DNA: TGTGCCAGCAGTTACCTCGGGGGGGGGAACACTGAAGCTTTCTTT. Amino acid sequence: CASSYLGGGNTEAFF.